Presented here are 27 T cell receptor beta chains from one specimen sequenced in a study of human T cells and chemical hapten exposure. TCRdb reprocessed the RACE reads via MiXCR and lists one record per CDR3 protein. The top ten hold 5.2% of the sample, which has 62,000 or so distinct CDR3 sequences, 11% seen once. Noted time point: pre-sensitization, week 0. Described treatment: therapeutic diphenylcyclopropenone sensitization with weekly scalp DPC. Sequenced here: whole blood, sampled in connection with sensitization to the hapten diphenylcyclopropenone (DPC). These receptors were taken from a woman between 45 and 60 years old with alopecia areata. Some clones in this sample may be carry-over from other donors' samples.

In its sample, this clonotype was seen a few times. This chain uses TRBV2 with TRBJ1-2; 8 bases align to TRBD1. The ends lost 3 bases at V and 6 bases at J; junction bases unmatched: 3. This CDR3 is 13 amino acids long. Germline loops: CDR1 SNHLY, CDR2 FYNNEI. The CDR3 sequence: CASSDAGGNGYTF. The CDR3 coding sequence is TGTGCCAGCAGTGACGCAGGGGGCAATGGCTACACCTTC. Looking up the rest from reference TRBV2 and TRBJ1-2 gives the full variable domain: EPEVTQTPSHQVTQMGQEVILRCVPISNHLYFYWYRQILGQKVEFLVSFYNNEISEKSEIFDDQFSVERPDGSNFTLKIRSTKLEDSAMYFCASSDAGGNGYTFGSGTRLTVV.

The chain combines TRBV7-2 with TRBJ2-3; no reliable D call. CDR1 and CDR2 (germline): SGHTA, FQGNSA. Trimming stripped 3 bases from V and 5 bases from J, with 12 bases between. The CDR3 consists of 14 residues. The CDR3 DNA reads as TGTGCCAGCAGCTTGAACCTATTGATAGATACGCAGTATTTT. Its protein is CASSLNLLIDTQYF.

The table lists this clonotype with many counts. This chain connects TRBV2 to TRBJ2-1, with D perhaps matching TRBD2 (6 bases). Trimming pared 6 bases from V and 4 bases from J, leaving 22 bases between. This CDR3 is built from 17 residues. Germline CDR1 SNHLY, CDR2 FYNNEI. The CDR3: CASSAGLQTGLYNEQFF. Here the CDR3 DNA reads TGTGCCAGCAGCGCCGGGCTCCAGACCGGACTATACAATGAGCAGTTCTTC.

The chain recombines TRBV10-3 with TRBJ2-3; TRBD2 aligns across 7 bases. The CDR3 consists of 15 residues. Trimming cost V 4 bases and J 1 base; bases outside gene matches: 5. The germline gives CDR1 ENHRY, CDR2 SYGVKD. This CDR3 is CAISGAGVGTDTQYF. In DNA, the CDR3 is TGTGCCATCAGTGGGGCGGGGGTTGGCACAGATACGCAGTATTTT.

This clonotype showed up just a few times. The V and J genes are TRBV7-9 and TRBJ2-2, with D tentatively TRBD2 (6 bases). The CDR3 sequence is 16 residues long. Trimming took off 3 bases at V and 3 bases at J, with 14 bases between the two ends. CDR1 SEHNR and CDR2 FQNEAQ come from the germline V gene (reference sequence). The CDR3 coding sequence is TGTGCCAGCAGCTTTGTACCGGGACTGCACACCGGGGAGCTGTTTTTT. It translates to CASSFVPGLHTGELFF.

Comment on this clonotype: One base away lies a much larger clone, so this may be a sequencing read error. The chain is built from TRBV28 and TRBJ1-2; D is unresolved. Germline CDR1 MDHEN, CDR2 SYDVKM. V lost 2 bases and J 0 bases, leaving 1 base between the germline ends. This CDR3 comprises 12 residues. CDR3 amino acids: CASSLTNYGYTF. The DNA for the CDR3 is TGTGCCAGCAGTTTAACTAACTATGGCTACACCTTC.

CDR3 nucleotide sequence: TGTGCCAGTAGTCGTCTAGCGGGAGGGATACACAATGAGCAGTTCTTC. Its translation: CASSRLAGGIHNEQFF. This rearrangement joins TRBV19 to TRBJ2-1, with 12 bases lining up with TRBD2. Germline V lookup: CDR1 LNHDA, CDR2 SQIVND (reference sequence). V was clipped by 5 bases and J by 5 bases; unmatched bases: 7. This CDR3 has 16 amino acids. Full variable domain (remainder filled in from reference TRBV19 and TRBJ2-1): DGGITQSPKYLFRKEGQNVTLSCEQNLNHDAMYWYRQDPGQGLRLIYYSQIVNDFQKGDIAEGYSVSREKKESFPLTVTSAQKNPTAFYLCASSRLAGGIHNEQFFGPGTRLTVL.

This clonotype showed up many times. This sequence joins TRBV16 and TRBJ2-2, with TRBD1 identical over 9 bases. Germline CDR1 reads KGHSY; CDR2 reads FQNENV. V dropped 4 bases and J dropped 2; count of bases not matched to a gene: 5. CDR3 length: 16 amino acids. The CDR3 DNA follows: TGTGCCAGCAGCCCTCGGACAGGGGTTAACACCGGGGAGCTGTTTTTT. Translating gives CASSPRTGVNTGELFF.

This clonotype was seen only a few times. This chain connects TRBV18 to TRBJ2-1, with 10 bases identical to TRBD2. The germline V gene encodes CDR1 KGHSH and CDR2 LQKENI. The V gene end was trimmed by 2 bases and the J gene end by 5 bases; junction bases not matched to a gene: 3. This CDR3 spans 15 amino acids. The CDR3 DNA sequence: TGTGCCAGCTCACCATCTAGCGGGGGAAACAATGAGCAGTTCTTC. This translates into CASSPSSGGNNEQFF.

This clonotype appeared a few times. Here the CDR3 reads CASSLDLRTEAFF. The DNA of the CDR3 is TGTGCCAGCAGCTTAGATCTGAGGACTGAAGCTTTCTTT. The chain uses TRBV11-2 and TRBJ1-1; D call uncertain. The germline CDR1 and CDR2 sequences are SGHAT and FQNNGV. The CDR3 totals 13 residues. V dropped 0 bases and J dropped 5 bases, with 7 bases sitting between them. Looking up the rest from reference TRBV11-2 and TRBJ1-1 gives the full variable domain: EAGVAQSPRYKIIEKRQSVAFWCNPISGHATLYWYQQILGQGPKLLIQFQNNGVVDDSQLPKDRFSAERLKGVDSTLKIQPAKLEDSAVYLCASSLDLRTEAFFGQGTRLTVV.

The table lists this clonotype with many counts. This chain joins TRBV6-4 and TRBJ2-2; maybe TRBD1 (5 bases). The germline gives CDR1 MRHNA, CDR2 SNTAGT. The V end was cut by 4 bases, the J end by 5 bases, with 11 bases between. The CDR3 loop spans 14 amino acids. The CDR3 is CASSGQGSTGELFF. DNA of the CDR3: TGTGCCAGCAGTGGGCAGGGCTCGACCGGGGAGCTGTTTTTT.

The sample holds a few counts of this clonotype. DNA of the CDR3: TGCGCCAGCAGCCCATCTAGGGCTAGCCTTGGCGAGCAGTACTTC. Protein product: CASSPSRASLGEQYF. The rearrangement links TRBV5-1 to TRBJ2-7; perhaps TRBD2 as D (5 bases). Germline assignment: CDR1 SGHRS and CDR2 YFSETQ. V was cut by 4 bases and J by 6 bases, with 20 bases left in between. The CDR3 loop spans 15 amino acids.

There are a few counts of this clonotype. CDR3 nucleotides: TGCAGCGTTGGGGGAGACACAGATACGCAGTATTTT. Its protein product is CSVGGDTDTQYF. J is TRBJ2-3 and V is TRBV29-1; a possible D gene is TRBD2 (5 bases). Trimming took off 4 bases at V and 2 bases at J, with 7 bases between the two ends. The CDR3 length is 12 residues. The germline V gene has CDR1 SQVTM and CDR2 ANQGSEA.

This clonotype was seen repeatedly, ten times or more. V is TRBV29-1 and J is TRBJ2-7; 9 positions match TRBD1. The CDR3 runs to 13 residues. After removal of 7 bases from V and 6 bases from J, the junction contained 10 bases not matched to a gene. Germline values: CDR1 SQVTM, CDR2 ANQGSEA. CDR3: CSAAGQGFSEQYF. The CDR3 nucleotides read TGCAGCGCTGCGGGACAGGGTTTCAGCGAGCAGTACTTC.

This clonotype has ten or more counts. The J gene is TRBJ2-7, the V gene TRBV29-1, with 13 bases fitting TRBD2. Trimming at V came to 0 bases and at J to 6 bases, leaving 11 bases not matched to a gene. The CDR3 covers 17 residues. The germline gives CDR1 SQVTM, CDR2 ANQGSEA. The CDR3 region is CSVEDLLAGGRLSEQYF. Here the CDR3 DNA reads TGCAGCGTTGAAGATCTACTAGCGGGAGGGCGTCTCAGCGAGCAGTACTTC.

This clonotype was observed a handful of times. CDR3 amino acids: CASSSGTGRYEQYF. The CDR3 DNA follows: TGTGCCAGCAGCTCAGGGACAGGGCGATACGAGCAGTACTTC. The chain uses TRBV5-6 and TRBJ2-7, with TRBD1 identical over 9 bases. The CDR3 has 14 residues. The V gene's germline CDR1 is SGHDT and CDR2 YYEEEE. Unmatched junction bases numbered 5, after V lost 3 bases and J lost 4 bases.

This clonotype was detected many times. The rearrangement links TRBV29-1 to TRBJ2-3; D unclear. V lost 4 bases and J lost 2, with 7 bases in between. Per germline, CDR1 SQVTM and CDR2 ANQGSEA. This CDR3 comprises 12 residues. The CDR3 DNA is TGCAGCGTTGGGCTAAACACAGATACGCAGTATTTT. Its translation is CSVGLNTDTQYF.

The V and J genes are TRBV2 and TRBJ1-2; D unclear. Germline loops: CDR1 SNHLY, CDR2 FYNNEI. V was shortened by 3 bases and J by 4 bases, with 9 bases between the two germline ends. CDR3 size: 13 residues. The CDR3 sequence: CASSDPGSYGYTF. The CDR3 bases are TGTGCCAGCAGTGACCCTGGCTCCTATGGCTACACCTTC.

The V call is TRBV28, the J call TRBJ2-1; 7 bases fit TRBD1. CDR1 is MDHEN, CDR2 SYDVKM, per germline. The CDR3 sequence is 13 residues long. V lost 8 bases to trimming and J lost 6 bases; unmatched junction nucleotides: 7. The CDR3 region is CASRPTGANEQFF. As DNA, the CDR3 is TGTGCCAGCCGACCCACAGGGGCCAATGAGCAGTTCTTC.

This clonotype occurred once. Mismatch with germline at one junction end may stem from a read error. The chain joins TRBV18 to TRBJ2-5, with D possibly matching TRBD1 (5 bases). Germline assignment: CDR1 KGHSH and CDR2 LQKENI. The CDR3 has 16 amino acids. The CDR3 nucleotides read TGTGCCAGCTCACCAAATACGCAGGGAACGGAAGAGTCCCAGTACTTC. It translates to CASSPNTQGTEESQYF.

This clonotype came up a few times. V usage is TRBV28 and J usage is TRBJ2-7; D unclear. The CDR3 has 12 amino acids. Germline V CDR1 and CDR2: MDHEN, SYDVKM. Trimming took 3 bases from V and 6 from J, leaving 9 bases between them. This chain's CDR3 is CASSLRIFEQYF. DNA of the CDR3: TGTGCCAGCAGTTTGAGGATATTCGAGCAGTACTTC.

The table lists this clonotype with a few counts. The genes are TRBV6-1 and TRBJ2-5; D may be TRBD2 (7 bases). The CDR3 spans 21 residues. V lost 10 bases and J lost 2, with 38 bases in between. Germline V gene lookup returns CDR1 MNHNS and CDR2 SASEGT. CDR3 sequence reads: CAIPSESRGASGVPPQETQYF. Written as DNA, the CDR3 is TGTGCCATCCCGTCCGAAAGCCGGGGGGCGAGCGGCGTCCCACCTCAAGAGACCCAGTACTTC.

This clonotype has only a few counts. This sequence joins TRBV12-3 or TRBV12-4 and TRBJ2-7, with a weak D call TRBD2 (6 bases). The CDR3 is 11 residues long. The germline V and J ends were trimmed by 5 bases and 4 bases, with 6 bases remaining between them. The chain's CDR3 is CASSAGYEQYF. In DNA, the CDR3 is TGTGCCAGCAGTGCGGGATACGAGCAGTACTTC.

The chain is built from TRBV18 and TRBJ1-1, with D possibly being TRBD1 (5 bases). The CDR3 length is 13 residues. V was cut by 3 bases and J by 11 bases, with 16 bases left in between. Germline CDR1 and CDR2: KGHSH and LQKENI. The CDR3 nucleotides are TGTGCCAGCTCACCCGGGGGATCCCGCGGCGCTTTCTTT. Protein: CASSPGGSRGAFF.

This clonotype was recorded at least ten times. The chain couples TRBV28 to TRBJ2-6; TRBD2 matches at 7 bases. The CDR3 is 15 residues long. Germline-derived CDR1 and CDR2 are MDHEN and SYDVKM. V gave up 6 bases and J gave up 3 bases; unmatched junction bases: 5. The CDR3 bases are TGTGCCAGCAGGTTGGGAGGGTTTGGGGCCAACGTCCTGACTTTC. Translating it yields CASRLGGFGANVLTF.

This clonotype was observed at least ten times. The V and J genes are TRBV5-1 and TRBJ1-3; D is undetermined. Germline loops: CDR1 SGHRS, CDR2 YFSETQ. The CDR3 consists of 16 residues. Trimming removed 0 bases from V and 0 bases from J, with 10 bases in between. CDR3 residues: CASSLVAALSGNTIYF. CDR3 in DNA: TGCGCCAGCAGCTTGGTGGCAGCCCTCTCTGGAAACACCATATATTTT.

In this sample, this clonotype turned up a few times. The CDR3 DNA is TGTGCCAGCAGTTCGCCCGGGACGCTGACTTCACCCCTCCACTTT. Amino acid sequence: CASSSPGTLTSPLHF. The chain recombines TRBV28 with TRBJ1-6; TRBD1 might be the D (5 bases). The CDR3 contains 15 residues. Trimming left V 4 bases short and J 9 bases short, with 16 bases between. From germline, CDR1 is MDHEN and CDR2 SYDVKM.